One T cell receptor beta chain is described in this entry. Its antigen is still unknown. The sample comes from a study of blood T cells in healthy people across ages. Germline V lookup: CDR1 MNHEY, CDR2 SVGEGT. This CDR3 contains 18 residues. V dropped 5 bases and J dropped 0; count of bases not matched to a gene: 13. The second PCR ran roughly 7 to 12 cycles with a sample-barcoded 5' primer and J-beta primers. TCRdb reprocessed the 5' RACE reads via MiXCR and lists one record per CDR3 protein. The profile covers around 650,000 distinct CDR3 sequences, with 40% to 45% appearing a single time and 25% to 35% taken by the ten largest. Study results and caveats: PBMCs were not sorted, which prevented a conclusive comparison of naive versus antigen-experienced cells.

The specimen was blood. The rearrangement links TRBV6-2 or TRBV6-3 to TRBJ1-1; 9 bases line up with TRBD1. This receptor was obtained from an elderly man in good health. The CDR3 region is CASSQKGQGGFMNTEAFF. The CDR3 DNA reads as TGTGCCAGCAGTCAGAAGGGACAGGGAGGATTTATGAACACTGAAGCTTTCTTT.